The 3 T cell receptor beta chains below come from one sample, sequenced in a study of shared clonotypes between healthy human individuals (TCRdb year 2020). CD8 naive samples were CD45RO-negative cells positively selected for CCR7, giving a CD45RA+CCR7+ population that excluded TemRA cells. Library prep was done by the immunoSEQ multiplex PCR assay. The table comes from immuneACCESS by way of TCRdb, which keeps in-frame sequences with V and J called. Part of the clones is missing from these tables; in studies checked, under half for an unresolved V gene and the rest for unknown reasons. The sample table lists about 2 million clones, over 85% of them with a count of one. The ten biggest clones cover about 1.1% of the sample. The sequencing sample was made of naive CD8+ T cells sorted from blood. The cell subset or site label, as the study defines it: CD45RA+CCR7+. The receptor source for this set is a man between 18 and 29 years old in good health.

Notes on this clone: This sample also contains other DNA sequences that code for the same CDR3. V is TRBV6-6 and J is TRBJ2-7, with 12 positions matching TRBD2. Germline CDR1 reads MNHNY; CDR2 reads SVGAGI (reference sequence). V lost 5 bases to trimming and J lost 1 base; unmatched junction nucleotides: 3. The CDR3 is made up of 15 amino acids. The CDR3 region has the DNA TGTGCCAGCAGTCTGACTAGCGGGAGTTCCTACGAGCAGTACTTC. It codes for CASSLTSGSSYEQYF.

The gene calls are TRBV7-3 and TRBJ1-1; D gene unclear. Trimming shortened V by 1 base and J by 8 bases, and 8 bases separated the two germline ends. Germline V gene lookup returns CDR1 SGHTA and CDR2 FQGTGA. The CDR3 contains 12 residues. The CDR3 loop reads CASSLSGGEAFF. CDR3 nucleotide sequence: TGTGCCAGCAGCTTAAGCGGCGGGGAAGCTTTCTTT. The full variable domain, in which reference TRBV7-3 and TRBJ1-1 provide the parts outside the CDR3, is GAGVSQTPSNKVTEKGKYVELRCDPISGHTALYWYRQSLGQGPEFLIYFQGTGAADDSGLPNDRFFAVRPEGSVSTLKIQRTERGDSAVYLCASSLSGGEAFFGQGTRLTVV.

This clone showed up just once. The CDR3 coding sequence is TGTGCCAGCAGCTCCGAGAGGAGTTCTGGAAACACCATATATTTT. Translated, it gives CASSSERSSGNTIYF. The chain is built from TRBV7-2 and TRBJ1-3; no clear D. CDR1 and CDR2 from the germline V gene are SGHTA and FQGNSA. Trimming stripped 4 bases from V and 1 base from J, with 11 bases between. The CDR3 runs 15 residues. The full variable domain, rest sourced from reference TRBV7-2 and TRBJ1-3, is GAGVSQSPSNKVTEKGKDVELRCDPISGHTALYWYRQSLGQGLEFLIYFQGNSAPDKSGLPSDRFSAERTGGSVSTLTIQRTQQEDSAVYLCASSSERSSGNTIYFGEGSWLTVV.